What follows are 19 T cell receptor beta chains derived from one specimen sequenced in a study of T cell changes during pregnancy in multiple sclerosis. Produced via immunoSEQ multiplex PCR; TCRdb's table is partial and in-frame only. The sample consists of fewer than 70,000 clones, roughly 90% of them appearing once. This sample comprised peripheral blood, obtained in the third trimester of pregnancy. These receptors all come from a female donor with multiple sclerosis, enrolled in a pregnancy study.

As DNA, the CDR3 is TGTGCCTGGACACTAGGCCGACTAGCTCGGCAGTATTTT. Protein sequence: CAWTLGRLARQYF. The rearrangement joins TRBV30 to TRBJ2-3, with 7 bases identical to TRBD2. V lost 4 bases, J lost 11 bases, and 12 bases stayed unmatched. Germline lookup yields CDR1 GTSNPN and CDR2 SVGIG (reference sequence). The CDR3 consists of 13 residues.

The sample holds one count of this clone. This chain uses TRBV6-5 with TRBJ1-5; the D gene is possibly TRBD1 (5 bases). V lost 6 bases and J lost 2, with 11 bases in between. This CDR3 region has 14 residues. Germline V lookup: CDR1 MNHEY, CDR2 SVGAGI. CDR3 sequence: CASSQGRGNQPQHF. The CDR3 region has the DNA TGTGCCAGCAGCCAGGGTAGGGGCAATCAGCCCCAGCATTTT.

This clone was picked up one time. The V gene is TRBV10-3, the J gene TRBJ2-7; TRBD2 is a possible D gene (7 bases). V was pared by 3 bases and J by 0 bases, with 12 bases between. Germline assignment: CDR1 ENHRY and CDR2 SYGVKD. The CDR3 runs to 15 residues. Here the CDR3 DNA reads TGTGCCATCAGTGAAGGGGGGGAATACTCCTACGAGCAGTACTTC. Translating gives CAISEGGEYSYEQYF.

The genes are TRBV7-2 and TRBJ2-7; the D gene is possibly TRBD1 (6 bases). Looked up from germline, CDR1 is SGHTA and CDR2 is FQGNSA. The CDR3 is 14 residues long. V shed 5 bases and J shed 4 bases, with 15 bases lying between them. The CDR3 DNA sequence: TGTGCCAGCAGCCAGGACAGAGGAGTATACGAGCAGTACTTC. It codes for CASSQDRGVYEQYF.

The chain couples TRBV4-2 to TRBJ2-1; D is possibly TRBD2 (5 bases). CDR1 is LGHNA and CDR2 is YNFKEQ in the germline V gene. The V and J ends lost 0 bases and 0 bases respectively, with 12 bases between them. This CDR3 is built from 17 residues. The chain's CDR3 is CASSQDYHRGSYNEQFF. In nucleotides, the CDR3 is TGTGCCAGCAGCCAAGATTACCACCGGGGCTCCTACAATGAGCAGTTCTTC.

This clone was detected a few times. This chain uses TRBV20-1 with TRBJ1-1; 7 bases map to TRBD1. The J segment lost 8 bases and the V segment lost 3 bases, leaving 3 bases of the junction unmatched. Per the germline V gene, CDR1 is DFQATT and CDR2 is SNEGSKA (reference sequence). The CDR3 sequence is 11 residues long. DNA of the CDR3: TGCAGTGCTAGTAGACAGGGAGAAGCTTTCTTT. It codes for CSASRQGEAFF.

The gene calls are TRBV6-5 and TRBJ2-3, with D maybe TRBD1 (6 bases). This CDR3 comprises 14 residues. The germline V gene encodes CDR1 MNHEY and CDR2 SVGAGI. The V end lost 7 bases, the J end lost 4 bases, and 15 bases lay between the germline ends. CDR3 sequence reads: CASNLQGWADTQYF. The CDR3 nucleotides are TGTGCCAGCAATCTACAGGGATGGGCAGATACGCAGTATTTT.

The chain combines TRBV30 with TRBJ1-4, with 9 bases matching TRBD1. Germline CDR1 reads GTSNPN; CDR2 reads SVGIG (reference sequence). J was trimmed by 8 bases and V by 4 bases; bases with no gene match: 11. There are 15 residues in the CDR3. In nucleotides, the CDR3 is TGTGCCTGGACAAGTCCGGGACAGGGTCGCGAAAAACTGTTTTTT. Amino acid sequence: CAWTSPGQGREKLFF.

The chain employs TRBV7-2 and TRBJ2-2; weak D call: TRBD2 (6 bases). The CDR3 is 15 amino acids. V gave up 5 bases and J gave up 6 bases, with 16 bases separating them. Germline values: CDR1 SGHTA, CDR2 FQGNSA. CDR3 region: CASSTGLPLAGELFF. CDR3 DNA sequence: TGTGCCAGCAGCACGGGACTTCCTCTTGCCGGGGAGCTGTTTTTT. The full variable domain, rest sourced from reference TRBV7-2 and TRBJ2-2, is GAGVSQSPSNKVTEKGKDVELRCDPISGHTALYWYRQSLGQGLEFLIYFQGNSAPDKSGLPSDRFSAERTGGSVSTLTIQRTQQEDSAVYLCASSTGLPLAGELFFGEGSRLTVL.

This clone was detected only once. V is TRBV4-3 and J is TRBJ2-4, with a tentative D call TRBD2 (6 bases). The V end lost 0 bases, the J end lost 9 bases, and 15 bases lay between the germline ends. The CDR3 is made up of 15 amino acids. Per the germline V gene, CDR1 is LGHNA and CDR2 is YSLEER. In DNA, the CDR3 is TGCGCCAGCAGCCAAGAAGGAGGGCCGGCGGGCATTCAGTACTTC. It encodes CASSQEGGPAGIQYF.

Only one count was recorded for this clone. The rearrangement joins TRBV2 to TRBJ2-2; D might be TRBD1 (6 bases). Germline CDR1 is SNHLY and CDR2 is FYNNEI. Trimming removed 2 bases from V and 1 base from J, with 20 bases in between. The CDR3 has 19 residues. CDR3 DNA sequence: TGTGCCAGCAGTGAAAGACTATCCTTCACGGGACAGAACACCGGGGAGCTGTTTTTT. Protein product: CASSERLSFTGQNTGELFF.

The chain has TRBV2 and TRBJ2-7; no clear D gene. CDR1 and CDR2 from the germline V gene are SNHLY and FYNNEI. The CDR3 extends over 15 amino acids. V shed 8 bases and J shed 2 bases, with 19 bases lying between them. The CDR3 loop reads CASGRWAAFPYEQYF. The CDR3 bases are TGTGCCAGCGGCCGATGGGCCGCTTTCCCCTACGAGCAGTACTTC.

The chain joins TRBV27 to TRBJ1-5; 11 bases align to TRBD1. Germline V gene sequence: CDR1 MNHEY, CDR2 SMNVEV (reference sequence). The CDR3 has 17 residues. After removal of 5 bases from V and 5 bases from J, the junction contained 11 bases not matched to a gene. The CDR3 bases are TGTGCCAGCAGTCTAGCCCCGGGACAGGGGGGAGATCAGCCCCAGCATTTT. Amino acid sequence: CASSLAPGQGGDQPQHF.

This clone was counted a single time. The CDR3 here is CASSLDGGRGYGYTF. The CDR3 nucleotides are TGCGCCAGCAGCTTAGATGGGGGCCGAGGGTATGGCTACACCTTC. The chain employs TRBV5-1 and TRBJ1-2; perhaps TRBD1 as D (6 bases). With 2 bases removed from V and 5 bases from J, the gap between germline ends came to 16 bases. CDR1 and CDR2 (germline): SGHRS, YFSETQ. This CDR3 has 15 amino acids. The full variable domain, with the rest looked up from reference TRBV5-1 and TRBJ1-2, is KAGVTQTPRYLIKTRGQQVTLSCSPISGHRSVSWYQQTPGQGLQFLFEYFSETQRNKGNFPGRFSGRQFSNSRSEMNVSTLELGDSALYLCASSLDGGRGYGYTFGSGTRLTVV.

A single count supports this clone. The chain combines TRBV2 with TRBJ2-7, with D perhaps TRBD1 (6 bases). CDR1 SNHLY and CDR2 FYNNEI come from the germline V gene. The CDR3 has 15 residues. V was clipped by 6 bases and J by 2 bases, with 17 bases between them. The CDR3 spells CASSAYRASPYEQYF. As DNA, the CDR3 is TGTGCCAGCAGCGCTTACAGGGCCTCCCCCTACGAGCAGTACTTC.

V usage is TRBV7-2 and J usage is TRBJ1-1; TRBD1 might be the D (5 bases). Germline V lookup: CDR1 SGHTA, CDR2 FQGNSA. This CDR3 is 11 amino acids long. V dropped 5 bases and J dropped 10 bases, with 11 bases sitting between them. The CDR3 DNA reads as TGTGCCAGCAGCCCAGGGATGGGAGCTTTCTTT. Translating it yields CASSPGMGAFF.

This CDR3 is CASSRGRTGGGEQYF. The CDR3 DNA is TGTGCCAGTAGTAGGGGGAGGACAGGGGGCGGCGAGCAGTACTTC. The chain recombines TRBV19 with TRBJ2-7; 11 positions agree with TRBD1. CDR3 size: 15 residues. Germline V gene lookup returns CDR1 LNHDA and CDR2 SQIVND (reference sequence). Unmatched junction bases numbered 8, after V lost 4 bases and J lost 6 bases.

The chain recombines TRBV18 with TRBJ1-2; 9 bases map to TRBD1. The germline gives CDR1 KGHSH, CDR2 LQKENI. The CDR3 extends over 14 amino acids. V lost 1 base and J lost 8; bases outside the gene matches: 5. The CDR3 spells CASSPRQGDSGYTF. CDR3 DNA: TGTGCCAGCTCACCACGACAGGGGGACTCCGGCTACACCTTC.

The chain is built from TRBV28 and TRBJ2-7; 8 nucleotides agree with TRBD1. Germline V gene sequence: CDR1 MDHEN, CDR2 SYDVKM. This CDR3 is 14 amino acids long. V trimming: 7 bases; J trimming: 4 bases; junction bases outside the gene matches: 9. This chain's CDR3 is CASTTGGGIYEQYF. The CDR3 coding sequence is TGTGCCAGCACCACAGGGGGTGGGATTTACGAGCAGTACTTC.